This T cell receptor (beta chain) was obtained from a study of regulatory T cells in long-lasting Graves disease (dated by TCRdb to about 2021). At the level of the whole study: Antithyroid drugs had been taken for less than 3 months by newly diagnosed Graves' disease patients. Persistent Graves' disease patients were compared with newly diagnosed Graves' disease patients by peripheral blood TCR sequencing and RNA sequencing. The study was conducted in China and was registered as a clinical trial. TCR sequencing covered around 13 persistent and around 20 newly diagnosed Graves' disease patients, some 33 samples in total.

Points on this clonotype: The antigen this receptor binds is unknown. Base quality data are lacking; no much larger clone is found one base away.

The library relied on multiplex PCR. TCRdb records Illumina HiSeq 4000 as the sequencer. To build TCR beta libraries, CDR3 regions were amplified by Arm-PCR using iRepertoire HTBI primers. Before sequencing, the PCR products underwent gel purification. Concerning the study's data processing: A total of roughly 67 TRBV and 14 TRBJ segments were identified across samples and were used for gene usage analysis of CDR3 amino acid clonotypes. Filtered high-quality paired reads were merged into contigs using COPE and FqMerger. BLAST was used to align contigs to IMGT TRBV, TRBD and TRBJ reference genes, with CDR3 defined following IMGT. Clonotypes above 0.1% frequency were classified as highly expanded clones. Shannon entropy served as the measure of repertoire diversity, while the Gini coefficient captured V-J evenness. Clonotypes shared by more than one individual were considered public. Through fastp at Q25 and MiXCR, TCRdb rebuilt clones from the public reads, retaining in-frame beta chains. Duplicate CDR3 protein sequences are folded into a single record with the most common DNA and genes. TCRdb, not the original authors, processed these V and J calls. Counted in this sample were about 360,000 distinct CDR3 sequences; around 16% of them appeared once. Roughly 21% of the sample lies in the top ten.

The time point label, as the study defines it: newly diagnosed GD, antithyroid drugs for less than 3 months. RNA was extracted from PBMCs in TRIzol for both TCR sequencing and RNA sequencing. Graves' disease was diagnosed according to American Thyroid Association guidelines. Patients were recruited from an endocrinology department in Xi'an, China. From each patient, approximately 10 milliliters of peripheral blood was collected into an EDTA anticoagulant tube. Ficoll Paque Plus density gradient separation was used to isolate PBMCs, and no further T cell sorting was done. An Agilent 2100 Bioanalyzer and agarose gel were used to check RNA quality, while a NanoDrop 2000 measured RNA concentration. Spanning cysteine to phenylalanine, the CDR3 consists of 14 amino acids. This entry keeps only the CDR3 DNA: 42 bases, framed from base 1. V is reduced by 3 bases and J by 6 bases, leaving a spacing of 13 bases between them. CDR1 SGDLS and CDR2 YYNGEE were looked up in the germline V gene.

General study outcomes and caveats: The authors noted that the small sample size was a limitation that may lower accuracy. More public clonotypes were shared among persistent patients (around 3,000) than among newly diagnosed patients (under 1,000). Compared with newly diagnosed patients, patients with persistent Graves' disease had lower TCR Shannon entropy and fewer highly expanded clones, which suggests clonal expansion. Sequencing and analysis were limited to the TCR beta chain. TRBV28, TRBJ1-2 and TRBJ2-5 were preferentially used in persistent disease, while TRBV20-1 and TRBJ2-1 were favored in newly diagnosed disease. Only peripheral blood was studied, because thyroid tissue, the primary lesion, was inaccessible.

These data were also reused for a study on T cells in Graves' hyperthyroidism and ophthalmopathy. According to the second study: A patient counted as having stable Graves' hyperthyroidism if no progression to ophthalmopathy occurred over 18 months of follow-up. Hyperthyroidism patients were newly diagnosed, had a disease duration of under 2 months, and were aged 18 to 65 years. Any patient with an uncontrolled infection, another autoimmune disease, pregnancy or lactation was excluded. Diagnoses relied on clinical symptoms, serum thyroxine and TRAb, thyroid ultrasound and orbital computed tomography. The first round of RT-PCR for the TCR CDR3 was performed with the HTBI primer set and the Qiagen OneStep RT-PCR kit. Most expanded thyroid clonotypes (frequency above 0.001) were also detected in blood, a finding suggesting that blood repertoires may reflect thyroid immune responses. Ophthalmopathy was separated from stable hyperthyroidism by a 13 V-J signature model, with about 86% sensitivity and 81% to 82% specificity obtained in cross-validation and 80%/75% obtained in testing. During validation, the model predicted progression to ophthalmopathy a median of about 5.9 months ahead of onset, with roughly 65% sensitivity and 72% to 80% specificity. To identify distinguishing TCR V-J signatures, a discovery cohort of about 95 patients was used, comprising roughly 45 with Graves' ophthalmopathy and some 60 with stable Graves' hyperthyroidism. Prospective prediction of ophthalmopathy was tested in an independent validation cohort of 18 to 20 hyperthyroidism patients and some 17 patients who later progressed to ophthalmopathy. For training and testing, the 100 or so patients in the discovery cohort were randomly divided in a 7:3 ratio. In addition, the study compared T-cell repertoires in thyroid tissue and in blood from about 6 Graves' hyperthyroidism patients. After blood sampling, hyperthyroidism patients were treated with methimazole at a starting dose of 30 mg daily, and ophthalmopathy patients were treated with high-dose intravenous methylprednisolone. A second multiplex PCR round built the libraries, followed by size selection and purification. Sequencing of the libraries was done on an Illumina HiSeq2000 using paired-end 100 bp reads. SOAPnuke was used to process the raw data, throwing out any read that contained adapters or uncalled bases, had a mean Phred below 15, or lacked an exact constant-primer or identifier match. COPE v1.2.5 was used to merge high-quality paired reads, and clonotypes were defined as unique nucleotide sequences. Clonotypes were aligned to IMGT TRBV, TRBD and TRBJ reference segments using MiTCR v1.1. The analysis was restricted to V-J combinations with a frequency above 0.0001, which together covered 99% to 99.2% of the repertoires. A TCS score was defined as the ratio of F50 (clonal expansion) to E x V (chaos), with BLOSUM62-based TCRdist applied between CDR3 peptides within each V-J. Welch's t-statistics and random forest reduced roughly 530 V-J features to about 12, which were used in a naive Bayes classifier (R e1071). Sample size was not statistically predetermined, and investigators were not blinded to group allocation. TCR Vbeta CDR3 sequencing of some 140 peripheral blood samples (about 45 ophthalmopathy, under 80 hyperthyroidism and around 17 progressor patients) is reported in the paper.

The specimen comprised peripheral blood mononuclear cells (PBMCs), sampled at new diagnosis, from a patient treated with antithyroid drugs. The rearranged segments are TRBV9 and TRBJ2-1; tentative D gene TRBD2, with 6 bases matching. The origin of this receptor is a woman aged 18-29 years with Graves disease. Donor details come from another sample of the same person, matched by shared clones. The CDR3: CASSDSGEPNEQFF. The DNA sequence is TGTGCCAGCAGCGACTCGGGAGAGCCCAATGAGCAGTTCTTC.